Each of the 28 T cell receptor beta chains below was sequenced from the same sample in a study of cytotoxic CD8 clonotypes in ibrutinib-treated CLL. Generated by immunoSEQ multiplex PCR, the TCRdb table keeps only in-frame clones and is missing some. This sample carries about 200,000 clones, just under 80% of them seen once, and the ten largest clones take roughly 10%. The sequences come from PBMCs, collected after 12 months of ibrutinib treatment. These receptors were obtained from a human donor with chronic lymphocytic leukemia.

This clone is a singleton in its sample. The chain links TRBV15 to TRBJ2-7; possible D gene TRBD1, 5 bases. The CDR3 covers 15 residues. Trimming cost V 4 bases and J 4 bases, with 17 bases left between them. The germline CDR1 and CDR2 sequences are LNHNV and YYDKDF (reference sequence). The CDR3 loop reads CATSKRGQLLYEQYF. CDR3 DNA: TGTGCCACCAGCAAAAGGGGCCAACTCCTATACGAGCAGTACTTC. Drawing the rest from reference TRBV15 and TRBJ2-7, the complete variable domain is DAMVIQNPRYQVTQFGKPVTLSCSQTLNHNVMYWYQQKSSQAPKLLFHYYDKDFNNEADTPDNFQSRRPNTSFCFLDIRSPGLGDTAMYLCATSKRGQLLYEQYFGPGTRLTVT.

About this clone: Other DNA variants within this sample encode the same CDR3. This rearrangement joins TRBV18 to TRBJ2-3; no clear D. Per germline, CDR1 KGHSH and CDR2 LQKENI. Trimming shortened V by 0 bases and J by 2 bases, and 3 bases separated the two germline ends. The CDR3 runs to 13 residues. In DNA, the CDR3 is TGTGCCAGCTCACCACCGTCCACAGATACGCAGTATTTT. Its protein product is CASSPPSTDTQYF.

This chain uses TRBV11-2 with TRBJ2-7; the D gene is possibly TRBD1 (5 bases). In germline, CDR1 is SGHAT, CDR2 FQNNGV. V was trimmed by 3 bases and J by 7 bases, leaving 22 bases between them. The CDR3 runs 16 residues. CDR3 region: CASSFGQEPRKGEQYF. CDR3 in DNA: TGTGCCAGCAGCTTCGGCCAGGAGCCGCGAAAGGGGGAGCAGTACTTC.

This clone was found many times. This sequence joins TRBV21-1 and TRBJ1-2. TRBV21-1 corresponds to a pseudogene. The CDR3 is 13 amino acids. The CDR3 DNA follows: TGTGCCAGCAGCAAGAGGAATAACTATGGCTACACCTTC. It is translated as CASSKRNNYGYTF.

The chain employs TRBV7-2 and TRBJ1-4, with D maybe TRBD1 (6 bases). The germline V and J ends were trimmed by 5 bases and 2 bases, with 12 bases remaining between them. Germline V gene data show CDR1 as SGHTA and CDR2 as FQGNSA. The CDR3 length is 15 residues. The CDR3 sequence: CASSQQGTTNEKLFF. The CDR3 bases are TGTGCCAGCAGCCAGCAGGGGACGACTAATGAAAAACTGTTTTTT.

This chain links TRBV19 with TRBJ1-6, with D possibly matching TRBD1 (5 bases). The V gene lost 7 bases and the J gene lost 7 bases, with 14 bases spanning the gap. The CDR3 extends over 14 amino acids. Germline V gene lookup returns CDR1 LNHDA and CDR2 SQIVND (reference sequence). CDR3 residues: CASTPWGTNSPLHF. The CDR3 bases are TGTGCCAGTACCCCCTGGGGGACCAATTCACCCCTCCACTTT.

The chain has TRBV30 and TRBJ1-5, with D possibly being TRBD1 (5 bases). There are 15 residues in the CDR3. V lost 0 bases to trimming and J lost 0 bases, with 9 bases between them. Per germline, CDR1 GTSNPN and CDR2 SVGIG (reference sequence). CDR3 nucleotide sequence: TGTGCCTGGAGTGTAGGAACAGGTAGCAATCAGCCCCAGCATTTT. This codes for CAWSVGTGSNQPQHF.

The V gene is TRBV4-2, the J gene TRBJ2-3; 12 nucleotides match TRBD2. Germline V CDR1 and CDR2: LGHNA, YNFKEQ. The length of the CDR3 is 19 residues. V was pared by 1 base and J by 6 bases, with 14 bases of the junction left unmatched. The CDR3 protein is CASSQGGHPLAGGHDTQYF. CDR3 nucleotides: TGTGCCAGCAGCCAAGGGGGTCATCCCCTAGCGGGGGGGCATGATACGCAGTATTTT.

The gene calls are TRBV5-1 and TRBJ2-1, with D perhaps matching TRBD2 (6 bases). Per the germline V gene, CDR1 is SGHRS and CDR2 is YFSETQ. This CDR3 contains 16 residues. Deletions cut 2 bases from V and 4 bases from J, with 16 bases between. CDR3 amino acids: CASSLGGTSTYNEQFF. DNA for the CDR3: TGCGCCAGCAGCTTAGGCGGGACCTCGACTTACAATGAGCAGTTCTTC.

The chain recombines TRBV7-7 with TRBJ2-5; TRBD2 agrees at 9 bases. CDR1 and CDR2 from the germline V gene are SSHAT and FNYEAQ (reference sequence). The CDR3 totals 14 residues. CDR3 sequence reads: CALGVAGAQETQYF. The CDR3 bases are TGTGCTCTCGGGGTAGCGGGAGCCCAAGAGACCCAGTACTTC.

The V gene is TRBV4-1, the J gene TRBJ1-1; D possibly corresponds to TRBD1 (5 bases). Trimming stripped 4 bases from V and 6 bases from J, with 9 bases between. This CDR3 has 12 residues. Per the germline V gene, CDR1 is MGHRA and CDR2 is YSYEKL. The CDR3 loop reads CASSLLGAEAFF. In nucleotides, the CDR3 is TGCGCCAGCAGCCTCCTGGGGGCTGAAGCTTTCTTT.

Here the CDR3 DNA reads TGCGCCACTTCCCGGGACAGGGCCCGAGAGGAGCAGTTCTTC. Translation gives CATSRDRAREEQFF. The chain carries TRBV5-1 and TRBJ2-1; TRBD1 agrees at 9 bases. CDR1 and CDR2 from the germline V gene are SGHRS and YFSETQ. V trimming: 9 bases; J trimming: 10 bases; junction bases outside the gene matches: 14. The CDR3 length is 14 residues.

V is TRBV5-1 and J is TRBJ2-1; 10 positions match TRBD1. The CDR3 is 15 amino acids. With V trimmed by 0 bases and J by 5 bases, 2 bases remained unmatched. The germline CDR1 and CDR2 sequences are SGHRS and YFSETQ. CDR3 amino acids: CASSLGGTGDNEQFF. The CDR3 DNA sequence: TGCGCCAGCAGCTTGGGTGGGACAGGGGACAATGAGCAGTTCTTC.

The V call is TRBV5-1, the J call TRBJ2-3, with 11 bases aligning to TRBD2. J was trimmed by 6 bases and V by 2 bases; bases with no gene match: 2. Germline-derived CDR1 and CDR2 are SGHRS and YFSETQ. This CDR3 contains 14 residues. CDR3 protein: CASSFSGRGDTQYF. CDR3 coding DNA: TGCGCCAGCAGCTTTAGCGGGAGGGGTGATACGCAGTATTTT.

The V gene is TRBV2, the J gene TRBJ1-2; D is ambiguous. The CDR3 has 14 residues. V was clipped by 0 bases and J by 9 bases, with 14 bases between them. In germline, CDR1 is SNHLY, CDR2 FYNNEI. CDR3: CASSEAKAGRSYTF. CDR3 bases: TGTGCCAGCAGTGAAGCAAAGGCAGGAAGAAGCTACACCTTC.

This clone was observed a handful of times. The J gene is TRBJ1-1, the V gene TRBV28; unclear D gene. The CDR3 is 12 amino acids. Trimming left V 10 bases short and J 5 bases short, with 14 bases between. The germline gives CDR1 MDHEN, CDR2 SYDVKM. CDR3: CAISKWRTEAFF. CDR3 coding DNA: TGTGCCATATCGAAATGGCGAACTGAAGCTTTCTTT.

This clone showed up just a few times. The chain uses TRBV27 and TRBJ1-2; no reliable D call. The CDR3 contains 13 residues. CDR1 is MNHEY, CDR2 SMNVEV, per germline (reference sequence). Trimming took off 3 bases at V and 3 bases at J, with 8 bases between the two ends. CDR3 loop: CASSLDGDYGYTF. The CDR3 coding sequence is TGTGCCAGCAGTTTGGACGGAGACTATGGCTACACCTTC.

The V and J genes are TRBV2 and TRBJ2-7, with D possibly called TRBD1 or TRBD2 (6 bases each). V was pared by 11 bases and J by 5 bases, with 16 bases between. This CDR3 region has 12 residues. Germline CDR1 reads SNHLY; CDR2 reads FYNNEI. CDR3 in amino acids: CAGSGAGDEQYF. Written as DNA, the CDR3 is TGTGCCGGCTCGGGGGCTGGGGACGAGCAGTACTTC.

The count of this clone is one. This rearrangement joins TRBV5-1 to TRBJ2-3, with TRBD1 matching 8 bases. V was pared by 3 bases and J by 3 bases, with 12 bases of the junction left unmatched. This CDR3 has 17 amino acids. Germline CDR1 SGHRS, CDR2 YFSETQ. CDR3 sequence: CASSSLITGGGTDTQYF. The DNA for the CDR3 is TGCGCCAGCAGCTCCTTAATCACAGGGGGTGGTACAGATACGCAGTATTTT.

V gene TRBV15 combines with J gene TRBJ2-3; a possible D gene is TRBD1 (6 bases). This CDR3 contains 16 residues. V was clipped by 0 bases and J by 2 bases, with 12 bases between them. CDR1 is LNHNV, CDR2 YYDKDF, per germline (reference sequence). CDR3: CATSRDHRTVTDTQYF. As DNA, the CDR3 is TGTGCCACCAGCAGAGATCATAGGACAGTCACAGATACGCAGTATTTT.

The chain joins TRBV27 to TRBJ1-1; 7 nucleotides line up with TRBD1. The CDR3 runs 15 residues. Per the germline V gene, CDR1 is MNHEY and CDR2 is SMNVEV (reference sequence). The junction had 6 bases not matched to a gene; V was cut back by 5 bases and J by 0 bases. The CDR3 protein is CASSDRVGLNTEAFF. The CDR3 nucleotides are TGTGCCAGCAGTGACAGGGTGGGACTGAACACTGAAGCTTTCTTT.

The J gene is TRBJ1-1, the V gene TRBV29-1; a weak D match, TRBD1 (5 bases). Germline CDR1 SQVTM, CDR2 ANQGSEA. V lost 6 bases and J lost 1, with 9 bases in between. The CDR3 sequence is 12 residues long. This CDR3 is CSVQGGNTEAFF. The CDR3 nucleotides are TGCAGCGTCCAGGGCGGGAACACTGAAGCTTTCTTT.

This clone has more than one count but fewer than ten. V gene TRBV11-3 combines with J gene TRBJ2-1; D uncertain. In germline, CDR1 is SGHNT, CDR2 YENEEA. The CDR3 runs 14 residues. The V gene lost 5 bases and the J gene lost 4 bases, with 12 bases spanning the gap. The CDR3 region has the DNA TGTGCCAGCAGCAAAGAGGCTGATTACAATGAGCAGTTCTTC. Its protein is CASSKEADYNEQFF. Together with reference TRBV11-3 and TRBJ2-1, the CDR3 gives the full variable domain: EAGVVQSPRYKIIEKKQPVAFWCNPISGHNTLYWYLQNLGQGPELLIRYENEEAVDDSQLPKDRFSAERLKGVDSTLKIQPAELGDSAVYLCASSKEADYNEQFFGPGTRLTVL.

With respect to this clone: The junction differs from germline at one of its ends, possibly a read error. The V and J genes are TRBV30 and TRBJ1-2; D uncertain. The length of the CDR3 is 11 residues. Germline assignment: CDR1 GTSNPN and CDR2 SVGIG (reference sequence). The CDR3 here is CAWSVFRSAIF. In DNA form, the CDR3 reads TGTGCCTGGAGTGTATTTCGATCGGCAATCTTC.

This chain links TRBV7-2 with TRBJ2-1; D unclear. V dropped 3 bases and J dropped 5 bases, with 8 bases sitting between them. The germline gives CDR1 SGHTA, CDR2 FQGNSA. The CDR3 covers 13 residues. CDR3 in amino acids: CASSFTGDNEQFF. DNA of the CDR3: TGTGCCAGCAGCTTCACCGGTGACAATGAGCAGTTCTTC.

The V gene is TRBV5-8, the J gene TRBJ2-7; 11 bases match TRBD2. The CDR3 length is 15 residues. Germline V lookup: CDR1 SGHTS, CDR2 YDEGEE. The ends lost 4 bases at V and 3 bases at J; junction bases unmatched: 6. The CDR3 here is CASSTPGTSGYEQYF. CDR3 sequence (DNA): TGTGCCAGCAGCACCCCCGGGACTAGCGGCTACGAGCAGTACTTC.

The chain combines TRBV12-5 with TRBJ2-1; tentatively, D is TRBD2 (6 bases). CDR1 and CDR2 (germline): LGHNT, FRNRAP. V was pared by 7 bases and J by 9 bases, with 13 bases between. The CDR3 loop spans 12 amino acids. The CDR3 nucleotides read TGTGCTAGTGCCACCCAGGGAGGTGAGCAGTTCTTC. It translates to CASATQGGEQFF.

This chain links TRBV6-4 with TRBJ1-1; D unclear. Trimming removed 9 bases at V and 1 base at J, with 12 bases between. The CDR3 has 13 amino acids. The germline V gene encodes CDR1 MRHNA and CDR2 SNTAGT. Written as DNA, the CDR3 is TGTGCCAGTTCTAGGACGGGGAACACTGAAGCTTTCTTT. It specifies CASSRTGNTEAFF.